Listed below are T cell receptor beta chains from one sample, sequenced in a study of T cells in Graves' hyperthyroidism and ophthalmopathy. TCRdb ran MiXCR on the multiplex PCR reads and lists one entry per CDR3 protein. The sample includes a few hundred thousand distinct CDR3 sequences, under 25% of them seen just once. Material: blood. The receptors shown here come from an older woman with Graves' ophthalmopathy. The CDR3 runs from the conserved cysteine through the conserved F or W. Each record gives: clone size, J gene, D gene, V gene, CDR3 DNA, CDR3 protein. D genes are given only for firm matches. Part of the rows lack a size; the others show once, few, many or a class for expanded clones.

>-|TRBJ1-5|-|TRBV19
TGTGCCAGTAGTATAGACCTGACAAGGCTTAGACAGCCCCAGCATTTT
CASSIDLTRLRQPQHF
>few|TRBJ1-4|-|TRBV18
TGTGCCAGCTCACCACAGGTCCAGAATGAAAAACTGTTTTTT
CASSPQVQNEKLFF
>many|TRBJ2-1|TRBD2|TRBV2
TGTGCCAGCAGTGGACGCGGGGGGACCAATGAGCAGTTCTTC
CASSGRGGTNEQFF
>many|TRBJ1-5|-|TRBV2
TGTGCCAGCAGTTCTCAGGGCCTGAGCAATCAGCCCCAGCATTTT
CASSSQGLSNQPQHF
>-|TRBJ1-1|-|TRBV10-2
TGCGCCAGCAGCGCGGGACAAAAAAACACTGAAGCTTTCTTT
CASSAGQKNTEAFF
>many|TRBJ2-3|-|TRBV20-1
TGCAGTGCTAGTTCAGGGGCTAGCACAGATACGCAGTATTTT
CSASSGASTDTQYF
>-|TRBJ2-1|-|TRBV6-1
TGTGCCAGCAGTGAGATCGGGGCGGGGTGGGGCAATGAGCAGTTCTTC
CASSEIGAGWGNEQFF
>few|TRBJ2-5|TRBD2|TRBV19
TGTGCCAGCCAAGCGGGAACCCACGAGACCCAGTACTTC
CASQAGTHETQYF
>-|TRBJ1-4|-|TRBV5-4
TGTGCCAGCAGCCTCATCAATGAAAAACTGTTTTTT
CASSLINEKLFF
>-|TRBJ2-7|TRBD1|TRBV12-3/TRBV12-4
TGTGCCAGCAGCCTGATCCAGGGGGCGAGGGAGCAGTACTTC
CASSLIQGAREQYF
>-|TRBJ2-3|TRBD2|TRBV12-5
TGTGCTAGTGCCGGGGGGGGAAGGACAGATACGCAGTATTTT
CASAGGGRTDTQYF